One and the same sample provided the 30 T cell receptor beta chains below, sequenced in a study of T-cell reconstitution after alpha-beta-depleted transplantation in children. TCRbeta library construction was performed incorporating unique molecular identifiers. TCRdb used MiXCR to reprocess the PCR reads, holding one entry per CDR3 protein. The table has a few hundred thousand distinct CDR3 sequences, 9.7% seen once. The source material was PBMCs from the stem cell graft donor, sampled from the stem cell graft. The receptors come from a human donor who donated a stem cell graft to a child with SCID.

This clonotype was detected many times. This rearrangement joins TRBV28 to TRBJ1-1; D is undetermined. The CDR3 consists of 12 residues. Germline assignment: CDR1 MDHEN and CDR2 SYDVKM. V lost 8 bases to trimming and J lost 2 bases, with 9 bases between them. In DNA form, the CDR3 reads TGTGCCAGCGGCCTTATAAACACTGAAGCTTTCTTT. Translated: CASGLINTEAFF.

This clonotype was recorded many times. The V and J genes are TRBV4-2 and TRBJ1-2; 8 nucleotides align to TRBD1. Germline V gives CDR1 LGHNA, CDR2 YNFKEQ. CDR3 length: 13 amino acids. J was trimmed by 10 bases and V by 2 bases; bases with no gene match: 6. CDR3 sequence reads: CASSQRTGTLYTF. CDR3 in DNA: TGTGCCAGCAGCCAAAGGACAGGGACTCTCTACACCTTC.

This clonotype has a count of ten or more. This chain links TRBV24-1 with TRBJ2-3; D is possibly TRBD2 (6 bases). Germline-derived CDR1 and CDR2 are KGHDR and SFDVKD. The CDR3 covers 14 residues. The germline V and J ends were trimmed by 7 bases and 2 bases, with 12 bases remaining between them. The CDR3 coding sequence is TGTGCCACCAGCGATGGGGGGTACACAGATACGCAGTATTTT. Translation: CATSDGGYTDTQYF.

This clonotype has only a few counts. The V call is TRBV7-9, the J call TRBJ1-1, with D hard to call. CDR3 length: 11 amino acids. Trimming pared 8 bases from V and 6 bases from J, leaving 10 bases between. The germline V gene has CDR1 SEHNR and CDR2 FQNEAQ (reference sequence). Here the CDR3 reads CASRRDPEAFF. The CDR3 DNA reads TGTGCCAGCCGCCGCGATCCTGAAGCTTTCTTT. The full variable domain, its missing parts supplied by reference TRBV7-9 and TRBJ1-1, is DTGVSQNPRHKITKRGQNVTFRCDPISEHNRLYWYRQTLGQGPEFLTYFQNEAQLEKSRLLSDRFSAERPKGSFSTLEIQRTEQGDSAMYLCASRRDPEAFFGQGTRLTVV.

Many counts were recorded for this clonotype. The CDR3 DNA reads as TGTGCCAGCAGCCCCGATTGGGGTACAGATACGCAGTATTTT. Translating gives CASSPDWGTDTQYF. The chain has TRBV7-2 and TRBJ2-3, with D unclear. CDR1 is SGHTA and CDR2 is FQGNSA in the germline V gene. The CDR3 consists of 14 residues. V was cut by 5 bases and J by 3 bases, with 12 bases left in between. The variable domain in full, completed from reference TRBV7-2 and TRBJ2-3, reads GAGVSQSPSNKVTEKGKDVELRCDPISGHTALYWYRQSLGQGLEFLIYFQGNSAPDKSGLPSDRFSAERTGGSVSTLTIQRTQQEDSAVYLCASSPDWGTDTQYFGPGTRLTVL.

This clonotype has more than one count but fewer than ten. The chain joins TRBV28 to TRBJ2-1, with TRBD2 as a possible D gene (5 bases). The CDR3 sequence is 15 residues long. CDR1 MDHEN and CDR2 SYDVKM come from the germline V gene. V was cut by 2 bases and J by 6 bases, with 14 bases left in between. The CDR3 loop is CASSLLASRSNEQFF. The CDR3 nucleotides read TGTGCCAGCAGTTTACTAGCCTCCCGATCCAATGAGCAGTTCTTC.

The sample holds many counts of this clonotype. The chain recombines TRBV2 with TRBJ2-3; D is uncertain. Germline V lookup: CDR1 SNHLY, CDR2 FYNNEI. Trimming cost V 5 bases and J 4 bases, with 10 bases left between them. CDR3 length equals 13 residues. The CDR3 DNA sequence: TGTGCCAGCAGTCGAGTAGACTCAGATACGCAGTATTTT. Translating gives CASSRVDSDTQYF.

Ten or more counts support this clonotype. This chain links TRBV4-3 with TRBJ1-2; TRBD1 matches 8 bases. The V gene end was trimmed by 1 base and the J gene end by 0 bases; junction bases not matched to a gene: 4. The germline CDR1 and CDR2 sequences are LGHNA and YSLEER. This CDR3 has 16 residues. CDR3 DNA: TGCGCCAGCAGCCAAGGGACAGGGTCAGCTAACTATGGCTACACCTTC. Translation gives CASSQGTGSANYGYTF.

This clonotype was seen many times. The V gene is TRBV16, the J gene TRBJ2-7; TRBD1 might be the D (6 bases). Germline CDR1 and CDR2: KGHSY and FQNENV. V gave up 4 bases and J gave up 0 bases, with 13 bases separating them. This CDR3 has 15 residues. CDR3 in amino acids: CASSPKTGSSYEQYF. For the CDR3, the DNA is TGTGCCAGCAGCCCGAAGACAGGTAGCTCCTACGAGCAGTACTTC.

This clonotype was seen many times. The chain joins TRBV20-1 to TRBJ2-5; the D gene is possibly TRBD1 (6 bases). Germline V gene lookup returns CDR1 DFQATT and CDR2 SNEGSKA (reference sequence). The CDR3 runs to 15 residues. Between the trimmed V and J ends, which lost 8 bases and 1 base, there was a span of 20 bases. The CDR3 reads CSPWGRSNFQETQYF. CDR3 DNA sequence: TGCAGTCCCTGGGGGCGGAGTAACTTCCAAGAGACCCAGTACTTC.

Concerning this clonotype itself: This may come from a read error, since a much larger clone is one base off. V is TRBV7-9 and J is TRBJ1-1, with TRBD1 as a possible D gene (5 bases). The CDR3 is 13 amino acids. The V and J ends lost 7 bases and 8 bases respectively, with 17 bases between them. CDR1 is SEHNR and CDR2 is FQNEAQ in the germline V gene (reference sequence). The DNA for the CDR3 is TGTGCCAGCACCTTTGGGCAGGGCGGCGAAGCTTTCTTT. Translating gives CASTFGQGGEAFF.

Notes on this clonotype: This could be a read error, since a much larger clone is one nucleotide away. The V gene is TRBV20-1, the J gene TRBJ2-2; a possible D gene is TRBD2 (5 bases). The CDR3 has 14 residues. Germline V gives CDR1 DFQATT, CDR2 SNEGSKA (reference sequence). The CDR3 nucleotides read TGCAGTGCCCCTACCACCGGTTGGTCCGGGGAGCTGTATTTT. It translates to CSAPTTGWSGELYF.

This clonotype was seen at least ten times. The genes are TRBV28 and TRBJ1-1; 9 positions agree with TRBD1. CDR1 is MDHEN and CDR2 is SYDVKM in the germline V gene. This CDR3 region has 14 residues. V lost 4 bases to trimming and J lost 4 bases; unmatched junction nucleotides: 4. CDR3 loop: CASSWGQGTTEAFF. The CDR3 nucleotides read TGTGCCAGCAGTTGGGGACAGGGAACCACTGAAGCTTTCTTT.

This clonotype has a count of ten or more. The rearrangement links TRBV27 to TRBJ1-5; D is unclear. From germline, CDR1 is MNHEY and CDR2 SMNVEV (reference sequence). The CDR3 is 15 amino acids. V was pared by 8 bases and J by 4 bases, with 18 bases between. The CDR3 DNA reads as TGTGCCAGCCGTATCGAGGGTACAAGGAATCAGCCCCAGCATTTT. As protein: CASRIEGTRNQPQHF.

Many counts were recorded for this clonotype. The chain employs TRBV4-2 and TRBJ2-6; D perhaps matches TRBD1 (5 bases). Trimming left V 0 bases short and J 0 bases short, with 6 bases between. CDR1 is LGHNA and CDR2 is YNFKEQ in the germline V gene. This CDR3 is built from 16 residues. The CDR3 loop reads CASSQDDSSGANVLTF. The CDR3 nucleotides read TGTGCCAGCAGCCAAGATGACAGCTCTGGGGCCAACGTCCTGACTTTC.

The table lists this clonotype with many counts. V is TRBV20-1 and J is TRBJ2-5; 8 bases agree with TRBD2. CDR3 length equals 14 residues. The germline gives CDR1 DFQATT, CDR2 SNEGSKA (reference sequence). V lost 1 base, J lost 6 bases, and 7 bases stayed unmatched. This CDR3 is CSARVPSGGQTQYF. CDR3 nucleotide sequence: TGCAGTGCTAGAGTACCCAGCGGGGGACAGACCCAGTACTTC.

A single count supports this clonotype. A much more abundant neighbour one base away suggests this may be a read error. The chain couples TRBV12-3 or TRBV12-4 to TRBJ2-1, with a possible D match to TRBD1 (6 bases). This CDR3 has 12 residues. Here the CDR3 DNA reads TGTGCCAGCACCCAGGGGTACAATGAGCAGCTCTTC. As protein: CASTQGYNEQLF.

Concerning this clonotype: One end of the junction fails to match germline, which may point to a read error. The chain recombines TRBV3-1 with TRBJ2-2, with D tentatively TRBD1 or TRBD2 (5 bases each). CDR3 length equals 19 residues. Per germline, CDR1 LGHDT and CDR2 YNNKEL (reference sequence). CDR3 amino acids: CASTQERARGVRDTGELFF. The CDR3 region has the DNA TGTGCCAGCACCCAAGAGAGGGCGCGAGGGGTTCGCGACACCGGGGAGCTGTTTTTT.

This clonotype was seen at least ten times. The rearrangement uses TRBV20-1 and TRBJ2-3; no clear D gene. This CDR3 contains 12 residues. V lost 5 bases and J lost 6, with 12 bases in between. Germline lookup yields CDR1 DFQATT and CDR2 SNEGSKA (reference sequence). The CDR3 loop is CSAGVQSDTQYF. The CDR3 DNA sequence: TGCAGTGCTGGGGTCCAGTCGGATACGCAGTATTTT.

The sample holds many counts of this clonotype. This chain connects TRBV20-1 to TRBJ1-2; 8 bases fit TRBD1. The CDR3 spans 14 residues. J gave up 0 bases and V 4 bases, and 4 bases lay outside the gene matches. From germline, CDR1 is DFQATT and CDR2 SNEGSKA (reference sequence). CDR3 bases: TGCAGTGCTACCCAGGGGGCATCTAACTATGGCTACACCTTC. It translates to CSATQGASNYGYTF.

As concerns this clonotype: The junction shows a germline mismatch at one end, possibly a read error. The chain recombines TRBV28 with TRBJ2-7; D perhaps matches TRBD1 (6 bases). CDR1 is MDHEN and CDR2 is SYDVKM in the germline V gene. This CDR3 has 16 residues. The CDR3 sequence: CANSSLRGRSPYEQYF. CDR3 DNA: TGTGCCAACAGTTCCCTCAGGGGAAGGAGCCCCTACGAGCAGTACTTC.

This clonotype was observed at least ten times. CDR3: CASSPTATSYNEQFF. The CDR3 DNA reads TGTGCCAGCAGCCCGACAGCGACCTCCTACAATGAGCAGTTCTTC. The V gene is TRBV7-3, the J gene TRBJ2-1; D may be TRBD1 (5 bases). This CDR3 has 15 amino acids. Trimming pared 5 bases from V and 0 bases from J, leaving 11 bases between. Germline assignment: CDR1 SGHTA and CDR2 FQGTGA.

This clonotype was recorded at least ten times. The chain carries TRBV6-5 and TRBJ1-2; 11 nucleotides match TRBD1. Per the germline V gene, CDR1 is MNHEY and CDR2 is SVGAGI. The trim removed 0 bases at V and 5 bases at J, leaving 8 bases unmatched. The length of the CDR3 is 17 residues. CDR3 nucleotides: TGTGCCAGCAGTTACTCCGGACAGGGGGCGAGGTTGTATGGCTACACCTTC. It yields the protein CASSYSGQGARLYGYTF.

This clonotype showed up just a few times. This chain connects TRBV4-3 to TRBJ2-2; either TRBD1 or TRBD2 may supply D (5 bases each). The CDR3 contains 17 residues. Germline V gene lookup returns CDR1 LGHNA and CDR2 YSLEER. Trimming removed 3 bases from V and 1 base from J, with 15 bases in between. The CDR3 DNA is TGCGCCAGCAGCCAGCTCGCCGGGACGGGGAACACCGGGGAGCTGTTTTTT. It specifies CASSQLAGTGNTGELFF.

Concerning this clonotype itself: This may be a read error: a much more frequent sequence differs by one nucleotide. The chain combines TRBV5-1 with TRBJ2-3, with D perhaps being TRBD1 or TRBD2 (6 bases each). Trimming pared 4 bases from V and 3 bases from J, leaving 21 bases between. Germline CDR1 SGHRS, CDR2 YFSETQ. This CDR3 is 17 amino acids long. The CDR3 reads CASSQGGHGRGTDTQYF. For the CDR3, the DNA is TGCGCCAGCAGCCAAGGGGGACATGGACGGGGGACAGATACGCAGTATTTT.

This clonotype was recorded many times. The chain recombines TRBV5-5 with TRBJ2-7; D unclear. The CDR3 length is 12 residues. Trimming shortened V by 4 bases and J by 0 bases, and 5 bases separated the two germline ends. CDR1 is SGHKS and CDR2 is YYEKEE in the germline V gene (reference sequence). The CDR3 nucleotides read TGTGCCAGCAGCGCCGACTCCTACGAGCAGTACTTC. This gives the protein CASSADSYEQYF.

This clonotype was counted at least ten times. The chain uses TRBV7-6 and TRBJ1-4; D gene unclear. V lost 2 bases and J 7 bases, leaving 14 bases between the germline ends. Germline V gene lookup returns CDR1 SGHVS and CDR2 FNYEAQ. The CDR3 spans 15 residues. The CDR3 nucleotides are TGTGCCAGCAGCTTAATGGGCGGTCGTGGTGAAAAACTGTTTTTT. Its translation is CASSLMGGRGEKLFF.

This clonotype has just a few counts. The junction departs from germline at one end; a sequencing error may be responsible. V usage is TRBV28 and J usage is TRBJ2-7; 10 bases agree with TRBD1. Germline CDR1 is MDHEN and CDR2 is SYDVKM. The CDR3 runs 13 residues. In DNA form, the CDR3 reads TGTGCCAGCAGTCAAGACAGGGGGCGACCCCCTTGGTTC. Translated: CASSQDRGRPPWF.

This clonotype was observed at least ten times. The V and J genes are TRBV20-1 and TRBJ2-3; TRBD2 matches 8 bases. V shed 1 base, J shed 4 bases, and the junction held 7 bases outside the gene matches. Per germline, CDR1 DFQATT and CDR2 SNEGSKA (reference sequence). This CDR3 region has 15 residues. The CDR3 sequence is CSARATSEGPDTQYF. As DNA, the CDR3 is TGCAGTGCTAGAGCGACTAGCGAGGGGCCAGATACGCAGTATTTT.

This clonotype was recorded many times. The chain is built from TRBV3-1 and TRBJ2-2, with D tentatively TRBD1 or TRBD2 (5 bases each). The CDR3 runs to 16 residues. V was cut by 2 bases and J by 6 bases, with 16 bases left in between. The germline V gene has CDR1 LGHDT and CDR2 YNNKEL (reference sequence). The CDR3 loop is CASSQRGETLAGELFF. CDR3 DNA sequence: TGTGCCAGCAGCCAACGAGGGGAGACCCTTGCCGGGGAGCTGTTTTTT. Full variable domain (remainder filled in from reference TRBV3-1 and TRBJ2-2): DTAVSQTPKYLVTQMGNDKSIKCEQNLGHDTMYWYKQDSKKFLKIMFSYNNKELIINETVPNRFSPKSPDKAHLNLHINSLELGDSAVYFCASSQRGETLAGELFFGEGSRLTVL.